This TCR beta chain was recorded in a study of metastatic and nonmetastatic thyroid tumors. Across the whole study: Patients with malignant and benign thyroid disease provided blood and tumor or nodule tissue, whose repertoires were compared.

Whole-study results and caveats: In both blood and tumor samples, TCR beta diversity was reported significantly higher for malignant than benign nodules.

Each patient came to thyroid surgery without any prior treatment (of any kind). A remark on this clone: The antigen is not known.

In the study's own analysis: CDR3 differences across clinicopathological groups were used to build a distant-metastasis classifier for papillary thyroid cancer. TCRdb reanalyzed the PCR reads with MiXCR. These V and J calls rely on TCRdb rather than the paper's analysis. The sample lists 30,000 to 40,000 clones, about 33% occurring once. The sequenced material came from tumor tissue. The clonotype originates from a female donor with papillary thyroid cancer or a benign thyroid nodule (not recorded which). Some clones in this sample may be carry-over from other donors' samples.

CDR3 sequence: CSAPPLVSPLHF. The CDR3 DNA reads TGCAGTGCGCCCCCCTTAGTTTCACCCCTCCACTTT. The chain uses TRBV20-1 and TRBJ1-6, with D unclear. The CDR3 runs to 12 residues. The V gene's germline CDR1 is DFQATT and CDR2 SNEGSKA (reference sequence). Between the trimmed V and J ends, which lost 6 bases and 9 bases, there was a span of 12 bases.